This T cell receptor (beta chain) was found in a study of neurological immune-mediated disorders. Findings and limits, study-wide: Private repertoires in all groups were suggested, as expanded clones shared no CDR3 amino acid sequences across subjects. Phylogenetic grouping placed 18 of 34 multiple sclerosis patients' repertoires in one related-CDR3 cluster, a possible signature.

This clonotype showed up many times. Its specificity is not known. The method for making cDNA was 5'RACE, and it used 10-nucleotide random UMIs. A single record per CDR3 protein comes from TCRdb applying MiXCR to the 5' RACE reads. The table shows some 33,000 distinct CDR3 sequences, with approximately 1.5% occurring only once. The V end lost 4 bases, the J end lost 6 bases, and 13 bases lay between the germline ends. The CDR3 length is 13 residues. In germline, CDR1 is LGHDT, CDR2 YNNKEL (reference sequence). This receptor was taken from a woman aged 30 to 39 with multiple sclerosis. The sequencing input was PBMCs. This rearrangement joins TRBV3-1 to TRBJ2-7; D perhaps matches TRBD1 (5 bases). CDR3 nucleotide sequence: TGTGCCAGCAGCCCGAAACAGGCAGCCGAGCAGTACTTC. It is translated as CASSPKQAAEQYF.